This TCR beta chain is from a study of blood T cell repertoires in COVID-19. V dropped 7 bases and J dropped 7; count of bases not matched to a gene: 13. This CDR3 has 15 residues. Germline assignment: CDR1 SNHLY and CDR2 FYNNEI. Data came from immunoSEQ multiplex PCR; TCRdb stores just in-frame clones and leaves some out. The sample shows 250,000 to 350,000 clones, approximately 88% of them seen only once. In terms of age and location, participants ranged from roughly 18 to 89 years and lived in approximately 26 US areas. Cohort allocation depended upon clinical history that participants reported. Recovery among Cohort 3 donors was established by two negative PCRs, clearance, or symptom resolution.

The chain employs TRBV2 and TRBJ2-1, with 7 bases fitting TRBD1. The material sequenced was PBMCs or T cells enriched from blood (not recorded which). The sequence came from a woman aged 25 to 39 who had recovered from COVID-19. The CDR3 loop is CASNPDRVVRNEQFF. DNA for the CDR3: TGTGCCAGCAACCCAGACAGGGTAGTAAGAAATGAGCAGTTCTTC.